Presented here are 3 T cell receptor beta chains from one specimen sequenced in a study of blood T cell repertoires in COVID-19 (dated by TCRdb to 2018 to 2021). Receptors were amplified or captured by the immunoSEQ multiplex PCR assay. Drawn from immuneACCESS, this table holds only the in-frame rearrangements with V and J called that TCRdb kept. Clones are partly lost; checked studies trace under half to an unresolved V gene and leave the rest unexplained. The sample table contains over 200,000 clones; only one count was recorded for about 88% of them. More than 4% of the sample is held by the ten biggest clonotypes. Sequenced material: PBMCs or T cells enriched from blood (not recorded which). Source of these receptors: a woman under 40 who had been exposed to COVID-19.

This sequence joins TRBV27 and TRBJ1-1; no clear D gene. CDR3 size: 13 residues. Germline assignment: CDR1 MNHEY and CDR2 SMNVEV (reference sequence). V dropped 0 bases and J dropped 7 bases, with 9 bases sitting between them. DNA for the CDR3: TGTGCCAGCAGTTTATCAGTAGTTGGTGAAGCTTTCTTT. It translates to CASSLSVVGEAFF.

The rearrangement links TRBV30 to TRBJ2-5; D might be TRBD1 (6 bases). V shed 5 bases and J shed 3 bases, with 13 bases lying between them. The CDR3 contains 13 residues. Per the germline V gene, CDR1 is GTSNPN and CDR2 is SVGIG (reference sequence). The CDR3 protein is CAWAPQGEETQYF. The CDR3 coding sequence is TGTGCCTGGGCCCCACAGGGAGAAGAGACCCAGTACTTC.

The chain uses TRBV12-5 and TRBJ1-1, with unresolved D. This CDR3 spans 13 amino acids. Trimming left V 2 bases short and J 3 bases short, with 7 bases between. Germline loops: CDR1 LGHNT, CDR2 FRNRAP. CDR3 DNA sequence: TGTGCTAGTGGTTTGTTCACGGACACTGAAGCTTTCTTT. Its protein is CASGLFTDTEAFF.